This T cell receptor beta chain was sequenced for a study of blood T cell repertoires in COVID-19. Looking at the study overall: In each case, the material was cDNA or gDNA derived from T cells, B-cell-depleted T cells, or PBMCs.

Per the study methods: Quantification of nucleated cells was approximated via reference gene primer amplification. Measured with immunoSEQ multiplex PCR; TCRdb has only the in-frame clones, and not every one. V, J and clone size are those of that table, while D and trimming were read from the DNA. This table holds about 50,000 clones, 80% to 90% found once. The CDR3 is 15 residues long. Germline V gene lookup returns CDR1 SNHLY and CDR2 FYNNEI. With V trimmed by 2 bases and J by 4 bases, 4 bases remained unmatched. This TCR came from a human donor in a cohort sampled during active COVID-19. Sequencing was done on a sample of peripheral blood. The J gene is TRBJ2-5, the V gene TRBV2; 10 positions match TRBD1. The CDR3 is CASSEQGQGTETQYF. The CDR3 nucleotides are TGTGCCAGCAGTGAACAGGGACAGGGGACAGAGACCCAGTACTTC.